Listed here are 22 T cell receptor beta chains from one sample, sequenced in a study of CD8+CD57+ T cells in acquired aplastic anemia (dated 2018 in TCRdb). Flow cytometry had shown CD8+CD57+ cell expansion in the patients selected for sequencing. This sample was sequenced with an Illumina HiSeq 2000. TCR beta VDJ combination and CDR3 sequence profiling used genomic DNA as the template. Through fastp at Q25 and MiXCR, TCRdb rebuilt clones from the public reads, retaining in-frame beta chains. Identical CDR3 proteins give one entry, which carries the most common genes and DNA. The sample table contains 130,000 or so distinct CDR3 sequences; only one count was recorded for over 30% of them. In total, the top ten clones hold 2% to 3% of the sample. The sequenced sample consisted of sorted CD4+, CD8+, or CD8+CD57+ T cells (not recorded which) from PBMCs. These receptors were collected from a human donor with aplastic anemia.

This clonotype was seen a handful of times. The rearrangement links TRBV6-1 to TRBJ1-1; D may be TRBD1 (5 bases). Germline loops: CDR1 MNHNS, CDR2 SASEGT. The CDR3 is 16 amino acids. The germline V and J ends were trimmed by 6 bases and 4 bases, with 21 bases remaining between them. CDR3 loop: CASRPGGGRLATEAFF. The CDR3 coding sequence is TGTGCCAGCAGGCCCGGGGGGGGACGATTGGCCACTGAAGCTTTCTTT.

This chain connects TRBV27 to TRBJ1-3; D not certain. The CDR3 is 16 amino acids. The V and J ends lost 4 bases and 8 bases respectively, with 21 bases between them. Germline V CDR1 and CDR2: MNHEY, SMNVEV (reference sequence). The CDR3 here is CASSSNPPAEGYTIYF. CDR3 coding DNA: TGTGCCAGCAGTTCCAACCCCCCGGCAGAAGGGTACACCATATATTTT.

The V call is TRBV18, the J call TRBJ1-5; D gene ambiguous. The germline CDR1 and CDR2 sequences are KGHSH and LQKENI. The V and J ends lost 3 bases and 11 bases respectively, with 14 bases between them. The CDR3 loop spans 13 amino acids. CDR3: CASSPDTQRAQHF. The CDR3 DNA reads TGTGCCAGCTCACCGGATACGCAACGGGCCCAGCATTTT.

In regard to this clonotype: A much larger clonotype is one base distant, so this may be a read error. The rearrangement uses TRBV5-6 and TRBJ1-2; TRBD1 agrees at 7 bases. Per germline, CDR1 SGHDT and CDR2 YYEEEE. The CDR3 is made up of 15 amino acids. The DNA of the CDR3 is TGTGCCGGCAGCCCAAGGGGGCCAGTTAACTATGGCTACACCTTC. This encodes CAGSPRGPVNYGYTF.

This clonotype occurred once. A read error may produce the germline difference seen at one junction end. This CDR3 reads CASSLQGVGEQFF. DNA of the CDR3: TGTGCTAGTAGTCTCCAGGGGGTAGGGGAGCAGTTCTTC. The J gene is TRBJ2-1, the V gene TRBV19; 7 bases are shared with TRBD1. The CDR3 length is 13 residues. Germline CDR1 and CDR2: LNHDA and SQIVND (reference sequence).

In its sample, this clonotype was seen many times. The chain employs TRBV5-1 and TRBJ2-7; 8 bases match TRBD2. The length of the CDR3 is 14 residues. In germline, CDR1 is SGHRS, CDR2 YFSETQ. V shed 6 bases and J 4 bases; nucleotides not matched to a gene: 9. CDR3 region: CASKRASGSYEQYF. CDR3 sequence (DNA): TGCGCCAGCAAAAGAGCTAGCGGGTCTTACGAGCAGTACTTC.

This clonotype has only a few counts. The gene calls are TRBV27 and TRBJ2-6; a weak D match, TRBD1 (5 bases). The V gene's germline CDR1 is MNHEY and CDR2 SMNVEV (reference sequence). V was clipped by 3 bases and J by 0 bases, with 15 bases between them. CDR3 size: 18 residues. CDR3 in amino acids: CASSFKYRLSSGANVLTF. The CDR3, as DNA: TGTGCCAGCAGTTTTAAGTACAGGTTGAGCTCTGGGGCCAACGTCCTGACTTTC.

The rearrangement uses TRBV10-3 and TRBJ2-1; the match to TRBD2 covers 7 bases. V lost 6 bases and J lost 6; bases outside the gene matches: 11. The CDR3 sequence is 15 residues long. Per germline, CDR1 ENHRY and CDR2 SYGVKD. The CDR3, as DNA: TGTGCCATCAGGCGAGGGACTACCAATGTCAATGAGCAGTTCTTC. Translating it yields CAIRRGTTNVNEQFF.

The chain uses TRBV4-2 and TRBJ1-1; maybe TRBD1 (5 bases). Trimming removed 5 bases at V and 3 bases at J, with 13 bases between. Germline V gene lookup returns CDR1 LGHNA and CDR2 YNFKEQ. The CDR3 extends over 14 amino acids. The CDR3 protein is CASSLQGIDTEAFF. CDR3 sequence (DNA): TGTGCCAGCAGCTTGCAGGGAATCGACACTGAAGCTTTCTTT.

This clonotype was observed many times. This chain joins TRBV14 and TRBJ2-1, with D perhaps assigned TRBD1 or TRBD2 (5 bases each). The CDR3 extends over 13 amino acids. V lost 6 bases, J lost 5 bases, and 11 bases lay in between. CDR1 is SGHDN, CDR2 FVKESK, per germline. This CDR3 reads CASSRDRHNEQFF. Written as DNA, the CDR3 is TGTGCCAGCAGTCGGGACCGACACAATGAGCAGTTCTTC.

The chain carries TRBV2 and TRBJ1-1; maybe TRBD1 (5 bases). The germline gives CDR1 SNHLY, CDR2 FYNNEI. The CDR3 runs 13 residues. Trimming removed 6 bases at V and 8 bases at J, with 16 bases between. The CDR3 is CASSGNRDREAFF. DNA for the CDR3: TGTGCCAGCAGCGGCAACCGGGACCGAGAAGCTTTCTTT.

This clonotype has a handful of counts. A much larger clone lies a single base off, so this may be a read error. This rearrangement joins TRBV6-1 to TRBJ1-2; 7 bases are a match to TRBD1. Germline CDR1 and CDR2: MNHNS and SASEGT. The CDR3 is made up of 12 amino acids. The CDR3 loop is CAGRSTGSGYTF. DNA of the CDR3: TGTGCCGGCAGGTCGACAGGGTCTGGCTACACCTTC.

CDR3 protein: CSVEHMDREIYGYTF. The CDR3 nucleotides read TGCAGCGTTGAACATATGGACAGGGAAATCTATGGCTACACCTTC. This chain connects TRBV29-1 to TRBJ1-2, with 8 bases matching TRBD1. V trimming: 2 bases; J trimming: 4 bases; junction bases outside the gene matches: 9. Germline V gene lookup returns CDR1 SQVTM and CDR2 ANQGSEA. This CDR3 region has 15 residues.

This clonotype was picked up many times. The V gene is TRBV5-5, the J gene TRBJ1-2; possible D gene TRBD1, 5 bases. The CDR3 contains 14 residues. Per the germline V gene, CDR1 is SGHKS and CDR2 is YYEKEE (reference sequence). Trimming took off 1 base at V and 3 bases at J, with 10 bases between the two ends. CDR3 nucleotide sequence: TGTGCCAGCAGCTTGCCAGGGATTGACTATGGCTACACCTTC. It codes for CASSLPGIDYGYTF.

This clonotype was detected a few times. The chain joins TRBV11-1 to TRBJ1-2; unclear D gene. V lost 6 bases, J lost 0 bases, and 17 bases lay in between. The V gene's germline CDR1 is SGHAT and CDR2 FQDESV (reference sequence). The CDR3 covers 16 residues. The CDR3 is CASSEAGVVANYGYTF. CDR3 coding DNA: TGTGCCAGCAGTGAGGCTGGGGTGGTGGCTAACTATGGCTACACCTTC.

The rearrangement links TRBV2 to TRBJ1-6, with TRBD1 matching over 7 bases. The CDR3 is 14 amino acids. V lost 6 bases and J lost 10; bases outside the gene matches: 9. Germline assignment: CDR1 SNHLY and CDR2 FYNNEI. The CDR3: CASRVDRAQSPLHF. CDR3 in DNA: TGTGCCAGCAGAGTCGACAGGGCTCAGTCACCCCTCCACTTT.

The chain combines TRBV20-1 with TRBJ2-7, with TRBD2 as a possible D gene (5 bases). The CDR3 extends over 12 amino acids. The V gene's germline CDR1 is DFQATT and CDR2 SNEGSKA (reference sequence). V shed 3 bases and J shed 6 bases, with 12 bases lying between them. CDR3 sequence (DNA): TGCAGTGCTAGTCGGGCTAGCACCGAGCAGTACTTC. This translates into CSASRASTEQYF.

The sample holds many counts of this clonotype. The chain has TRBV6-1 and TRBJ1-6; D is possibly TRBD1 (5 bases). In germline, CDR1 is MNHNS, CDR2 SASEGT. Trimming removed 2 bases at V and 12 bases at J, with 17 bases between. The CDR3 contains 15 residues. Written as DNA, the CDR3 is TGTGCCAGCAGTGAAAGAGGGCGAGGGACCCAACCCCTCCACTTT. This sequence encodes CASSERGRGTQPLHF.

The chain uses TRBV7-3 and TRBJ2-1, with D possibly matching TRBD2 (7 bases). In germline, CDR1 is SGHTA, CDR2 FQGTGA. V was pared by 5 bases and J by 6 bases, with 17 bases between. The CDR3 spans 15 residues. CDR3 nucleotide sequence: TGTGCCAGCAGCCGGCGAGGGGGGGCGGGCAATGAGCAGTTCTTC. This gives the protein CASSRRGGAGNEQFF.

The J gene is TRBJ2-2, the V gene TRBV29-1, with a weak D call TRBD1 (6 bases). V lost 2 bases and J 4 bases, leaving 8 bases between the germline ends. The CDR3 totals 13 residues. The V gene's germline CDR1 is SQVTM and CDR2 ANQGSEA. The CDR3 loop reads CSVEPRGTGELFF. DNA for the CDR3: TGCAGCGTTGAACCCAGGGGCACCGGGGAGCTGTTTTTT.

At least ten counts were recorded for this clonotype. This rearrangement joins TRBV2 to TRBJ1-5; 7 bases are a match to TRBD1. Germline V lookup: CDR1 SNHLY, CDR2 FYNNEI. The junction had 6 bases not matched to a gene; V was cut back by 5 bases and J by 2 bases. The CDR3 totals 15 residues. The CDR3 region has the DNA TGTGCCAGCAGTCCACTCGGACAGGGCAATCAGCCCCAGCATTTT. Protein product: CASSPLGQGNQPQHF. The full variable domain, its missing parts supplied by reference TRBV2 and TRBJ1-5, is EPEVTQTPSHQVTQMGQEVILRCVPISNHLYFYWYRQILGQKVEFLVSFYNNEISEKSEIFDDQFSVERPDGSNFTLKIRSTKLEDSAMYFCASSPLGQGNQPQHFGDGTRLSIL.

This clonotype was seen many times. DNA for the CDR3: TGTGCCAGCAGCTTGGACAGCAACACCTACGAGCAGTACTTC. Translating it yields CASSLDSNTYEQYF. J is TRBJ2-7 and V is TRBV5-5; D not resolved. The CDR3 contains 14 residues. Germline lookup yields CDR1 SGHKS and CDR2 YYEKEE (reference sequence). The germline V and J ends were trimmed by 0 bases and 2 bases, with 9 bases remaining between them.